A selection of T cell receptor beta chains follows, all from one sample in a study of shared clonotypes between healthy human individuals. Sequencing used immunoSEQ multiplex PCR; TCRdb keeps in-frame clones, though not all of them. The sample holds under 130,000 clones, about 70% seen once. Sequenced sample: memory CD8+ T cells sorted from blood. These receptors all stem from a woman in her twenties or thirties in good health. The CDR3 runs from the conserved cysteine through the conserved F or W. Fields, in order: J gene, V gene, D gene, clone size, CDR3 DNA, CDR3 protein. The D gene is left open where the match is weak. Not all rows give a size; the values are once, few, many and, for expanded clones, a class.

J: TRBJ2-1
V: TRBV27
D: .
size: .
DNA: TGTGCCAGCAGTGATATGGGGATCCCAAGCTCCTACAATGAGCAGTTCTTC
CDR3: CASSDMGIPSSYNEQFF

J: TRBJ2-1
V: TRBV5-1
D: TRBD2
size: .
DNA: TGCGCCAGCAGCCGAGGCCCCAGCGGGAGGGCAGGGACCTACAATGAGCAGTTCTTC
CDR3: CASSRGPSGRAGTYNEQFF

J: TRBJ1-3
V: TRBV29-1
D: TRBD1
size: .
DNA: TGCAGCGTGAAGACAGGGGGAAACACCATATATTTT
CDR3: CSVKTGGNTIYF

J: TRBJ2-7
V: TRBV5-1
D: TRBD2
size: .
DNA: TGCGCCAGCAGCTTGTTTGTCGCTAGCGGGAGGGCCGAGCAGTACTTC
CDR3: CASSLFVASGRAEQYF

J: TRBJ2-7
V: TRBV27
D: TRBD2
size: many
DNA: TGTGCCAGCAGTTTTCGCGGGGGGTACGAGCAGTACTTC
CDR3: CASSFRGGYEQYF

J: TRBJ1-4
V: TRBV27
D: .
size: .
DNA: TGTGCCAGCAGTTTATCTAAGGGACGAGGTGAAAAACTGTTTTTT
CDR3: CASSLSKGRGEKLFF

J: TRBJ2-1
V: TRBV5-1
D: .
size: .
DNA: TGCGCCAGCAGCTTTTGGGACGCGAACAATGAGCAGTTCTTC
CDR3: CASSFWDANNEQFF

J: TRBJ2-7
V: TRBV28
D: TRBD1
size: .
DNA: TGTGCCAGCAGTCCCCGGACAGGGACCCCCTACGAGCAGTACTTC
CDR3: CASSPRTGTPYEQYF

J: TRBJ2-7
V: TRBV7-8
D: .
size: once
DNA: TGTGCCAGCAGCTTAGTAGGCGGGGCAATAAACGAGCAGTACTTC
CDR3: CASSLVGGAINEQYF

J: TRBJ2-3
V: TRBV28
D: .
size: once
DNA: TGTGCCAGCAGTCAGGTACTATGGGCAGATACGCAGTATTTT
CDR3: CASSQVLWADTQYF

J: TRBJ1-4
V: TRBV10-3
D: TRBD1
size: .
DNA: TGTGCCATCTCCAGGACAGGGGGCTACGAAAAACTGTTTTTT
CDR3: CAISRTGGYEKLFF

J: TRBJ2-7
V: TRBV5-5
D: .
size: .
DNA: TGTGCCAGCAGCTTGGGGGCTAGGAACGAGCAGTACTTC
CDR3: CASSLGARNEQYF

J: TRBJ2-7
V: TRBV7-9
D: .
size: .
DNA: TGTGCCAGCAGCTTAAGAGAACCTCTGAGCGAGCAGTACTTC
CDR3: CASSLREPLSEQYF

J: TRBJ2-7
V: TRBV27
D: .
size: .
DNA: TGTGCCAGCAGCCATGCACAGGGTTTGTACGAGCAGTACTTC
CDR3: CASSHAQGLYEQYF

J: TRBJ1-3
V: TRBV25-1
D: .
size: .
DNA: TGTGCCAGCAGTGAGGGACCGGACGTCGACACCATATATTTT
CDR3: CASSEGPDVDTIYF

J: TRBJ2-1
V: TRBV5-4
D: TRBD2
size: .
DNA: TGTGCCAGCAGCCCTAGCGGGCCTTACAATGAGCAGTTCTTC
CDR3: CASSPSGPYNEQFF

J: TRBJ2-7
V: TRBV7-8
D: .
size: .
DNA: TGTGCCAGCAGCAAGTCGACAGTCCCAGCCTACGAGCAGTACTTC
CDR3: CASSKSTVPAYEQYF

J: TRBJ2-7
V: TRBV11-2
D: .
size: .
DNA: TGTGCCAGCAGCTTAGATCGGGCCGCAGCCTACGAGCAGTACTTC
CDR3: CASSLDRAAAYEQYF

J: TRBJ2-5
V: TRBV28
D: TRBD2
size: .
DNA: TGTGCCAGCAGTTTCAAATCTAGCGGGACGGCGACGACCCAGTACTTC
CDR3: CASSFKSSGTATTQYF

J: TRBJ2-5
V: TRBV5-4
D: .
size: .
DNA: TGTGCCAGCAGCCCAGGGACCGGCCAAGAGACCCAGTACTTC
CDR3: CASSPGTGQETQYF

J: TRBJ2-7
V: TRBV29-1
D: TRBD1
size: .
DNA: TGCAGCTTCAGTGGCGGGACAGGGGTTCCCTACGAGCAGTACTTC
CDR3: CSFSGGTGVPYEQYF

J: TRBJ2-6
V: TRBV28
D: .
size: few
DNA: TGTGCCAGCACCAAGGACACTCTCTCTGGGGCCAACGTCCTGACTTTC
CDR3: CASTKDTLSGANVLTF

J: TRBJ2-7
V: TRBV28
D: TRBD1
size: .
DNA: TGTGCCAGCAGGCGAGACAGGGGTTACGAGCAGTACTTC
CDR3: CASRRDRGYEQYF

J: TRBJ2-7
V: TRBV27
D: .
size: once
DNA: TGTGCCAGCAGTCAGTATGACATTTGGACTAAAGAAAGAAAGTACGAGCAGTACTTC
CDR3: CASSQYDIWTKERKYEQYF

J: TRBJ1-5
V: TRBV6-6
D: .
size: .
DNA: TGTGCCAGCAGTTTGGCCCCAAGTGGCAATCAGCCCCAGCATTTT
CDR3: CASSLAPSGNQPQHF

J: TRBJ2-6
V: TRBV6-5
D: .
size: .
DNA: TGTGCCAGCAGTTCAGACAGGCCCGGGGCCAACGTCCTGACTTTC
CDR3: CASSSDRPGANVLTF

J: TRBJ2-1
V: TRBV2
D: TRBD2
size: .
DNA: TGTGCCAGCAGTTTGAGCGGGAGAATCGATCGGTCCTACAATGAGCAGTTCTTC
CDR3: CASSLSGRIDRSYNEQFF

J: TRBJ2-7
V: TRBV27
D: TRBD2
size: few
DNA: TGTGCCAGCGGGGATAGCGGGACCCCATCCTACGAGCAGTACTTC
CDR3: CASGDSGTPSYEQYF

J: TRBJ2-2
V: TRBV5-6
D: TRBD1
size: few
DNA: TGTGCCAGCAGCTTGGCCGAGACAGGGGGTTCCGGGGAGCTGTTTTTT
CDR3: CASSLAETGGSGELFF

J: TRBJ2-1
V: TRBV4-1
D: TRBD2
size: .
DNA: TGCGCCAGCAGCCTGCCGGGACTAGCGGGAGGAATGATTGAGCAGTTCTTC
CDR3: CASSLPGLAGGMIEQFF

J: TRBJ2-7
V: TRBV6-1
D: .
size: .
DNA: TGTGCCAGCAGCCCGGCTCGGCCCCCCTACGAGCAGTACTTC
CDR3: CASSPARPPYEQYF

J: TRBJ1-3
V: TRBV2
D: .
size: .
DNA: TGTGCCAGCAGTGCGCTGAGTGGTGGTGGAAACACCATATATTTT
CDR3: CASSALSGGGNTIYF

J: TRBJ2-7
V: TRBV6-6
D: TRBD1
size: .
DNA: TGTGCCAGCAACCCCGAGGGGACAGGGGGCTACGAGCAGTACTTC
CDR3: CASNPEGTGGYEQYF

J: TRBJ2-6
V: TRBV9
D: .
size: .
DNA: TGTGCCAGCAGCGTAGAGGTGACACTCTCTGGGGCCAACGTCCTGACTTTC
CDR3: CASSVEVTLSGANVLTF

J: TRBJ1-2
V: TRBV28
D: .
size: once
DNA: TGTGCCAGCAGTGAGACCCTTACGCACTATGGCTACACCTTC
CDR3: CASSETLTHYGYTF

J: TRBJ2-3
V: TRBV15
D: .
size: many
DNA: TGTGCCACCAGCAGAGCGAGGGGCGCGGGTGCAGATACGCAGTATTTT
CDR3: CATSRARGAGADTQYF

J: TRBJ1-5
V: TRBV6-6
D: TRBD1
size: once
DNA: TGTGCCAGCAGTAAGACAGGGGGGCAGCCCCAGCATTTT
CDR3: CASSKTGGQPQHF

J: TRBJ2-7
V: TRBV6-5
D: .
size: .
DNA: TGTGCCAGCAGCCGTAGGACGTACCACTCCTACGAGCAGTACTTC
CDR3: CASSRRTYHSYEQYF

J: TRBJ1-1
V: TRBV27
D: .
size: many
DNA: TGTGCCAGCAGTTTATCAGGGTACTTGAACACTGAAGCTTTCTTT
CDR3: CASSLSGYLNTEAFF

J: TRBJ1-2
V: TRBV5-1
D: .
size: .
DNA: TGCGCCAGCAGCTTGGCCTGGGACGGGTTTCATGGCTACACCTTC
CDR3: CASSLAWDGFHGYTF

J: TRBJ1-2
V: TRBV28
D: .
size: .
DNA: TGTGCCAGCAGTTGGAGACAGATTAACTATGGCTACACCTTC
CDR3: CASSWRQINYGYTF

J: TRBJ1-5
V: TRBV19
D: TRBD1
size: few
DNA: TGTGCCAGTAGTACGACTAACAGGGGGGGCCTTAGCAATCAGCCCCAGCATTTT
CDR3: CASSTTNRGGLSNQPQHF

J: TRBJ1-4
V: TRBV7-9
D: .
size: few
DNA: TGTGCCAGCAGCTTAGATCCGGGAGTAGGAACTAATGAAAAACTGTTTTTT
CDR3: CASSLDPGVGTNEKLFF

J: TRBJ2-1
V: TRBV25-1
D: .
size: .
DNA: TGTGCCAGCAGTCCTGAGGACGGCTACAATGAGCAGTTCTTC
CDR3: CASSPEDGYNEQFF

J: TRBJ1-4
V: TRBV2
D: .
size: once
DNA: TGTGCCAGCAGTGATGTAGCGTCTTGGATGATCGGCCTGTTTTTT
CDR3: CASSDVASWMIGLFF

J: TRBJ2-3
V: TRBV27
D: .
size: .
DNA: TGTGCCAGCAGTCTGATATCTAGCACAGATACGCAGTATTTT
CDR3: CASSLISSTDTQYF

J: TRBJ1-1
V: TRBV28
D: .
size: .
DNA: TGTGCCAGCAGCCCAGGACAAATTATGAACACTGAAGCTTTCTTT
CDR3: CASSPGQIMNTEAFF

J: TRBJ1-1
V: TRBV28
D: .
size: once
DNA: TGTGCCAGCAGTTTTAATTCGGTGACTGAAGCTTTCTTT
CDR3: CASSFNSVTEAFF

J: TRBJ1-3
V: TRBV10-2
D: .
size: .
DNA: TGCGCCACCCGACCCGGGACCGAAGCTTACTCTGGAAACACCATATATTTT
CDR3: CATRPGTEAYSGNTIYF

J: TRBJ2-7
V: TRBV29-1
D: .
size: .
DNA: TGCAGCGTTGTCGGGGACAACCGATACGAGCAGTACTTC
CDR3: CSVVGDNRYEQYF

J: TRBJ2-7
V: TRBV5-1
D: .
size: .
DNA: TGCGCCAGCAGCTTGTTCGGGCTTGAAGGTTACGAGCAGTACTTC
CDR3: CASSLFGLEGYEQYF

J: TRBJ2-1
V: TRBV30
D: .
size: .
DNA: TGTGCCTGGAGGGTCCGTGGGAGGATAGATGAGCAGTTCTTC
CDR3: CAWRVRGRIDEQFF

J: TRBJ2-1
V: TRBV25-1
D: .
size: .
DNA: TGTGCCAGCAGTGAAACGCAACGGGGCTCCTACAATGAGCAGTTCTTC
CDR3: CASSETQRGSYNEQFF

J: TRBJ1-1
V: TRBV19
D: .
size: .
DNA: TGTGCCAGTAGCCCCCCCGGACTCATGAACACTGAAGCTTTCTTT
CDR3: CASSPPGLMNTEAFF

J: TRBJ2-7
V: TRBV15
D: .
size: .
DNA: TGTGCCACCGGGCAGGCCACCTACGAGCAGTACTTC
CDR3: CATGQATYEQYF

J: TRBJ2-6
V: TRBV19
D: .
size: many
DNA: TGTGCCAGTAGTTTGGTCTTGGGTACTGGGGCCAACGTCCTGACTTTC
CDR3: CASSLVLGTGANVLTF

J: TRBJ2-7
V: TRBV28
D: TRBD1
size: .
DNA: TGTGCCAGCAGTTTATACAGGGGTCCCTACGAGCAGTACTTC
CDR3: CASSLYRGPYEQYF

J: TRBJ2-1
V: TRBV7-9
D: .
size: medium-sized
DNA: TGTGCCAGCAGCTTGGCTACGAGCGGAGACTACAATGAGCAGTTCTTC
CDR3: CASSLATSGDYNEQFF

J: TRBJ1-2
V: TRBV7-9
D: .
size: .
DNA: TGTGCCAGCACTTCAAGTCCGGGGTATGGCTACACCTTC
CDR3: CASTSSPGYGYTF